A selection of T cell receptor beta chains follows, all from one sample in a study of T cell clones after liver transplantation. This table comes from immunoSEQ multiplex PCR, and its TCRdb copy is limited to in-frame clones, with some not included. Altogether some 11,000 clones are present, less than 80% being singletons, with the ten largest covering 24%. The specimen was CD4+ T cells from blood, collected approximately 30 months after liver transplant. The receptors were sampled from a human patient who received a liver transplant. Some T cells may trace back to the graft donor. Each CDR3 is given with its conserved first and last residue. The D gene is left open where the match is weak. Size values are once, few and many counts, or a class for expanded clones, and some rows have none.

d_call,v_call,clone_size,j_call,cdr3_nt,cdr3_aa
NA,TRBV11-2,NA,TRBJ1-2,TGTGCCAGCAGCTTAGATTGGTACCAGGGCGACTATGGCTACACCTTC,CASSLDWYQGDYGYTF
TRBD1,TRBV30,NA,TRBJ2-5,TGTGCCTGGAGTGCCATCCCCGGGACAGGTAACCAAGAGACCCAGTACTTC,CAWSAIPGTGNQETQYF
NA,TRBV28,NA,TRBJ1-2,TGTGCCAGCAGTTTATTAACGGGGCCTTATGGCTACACCTTC,CASSLLTGPYGYTF
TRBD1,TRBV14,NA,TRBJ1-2,TGTGCCAGCAGCCCTGAACAGGGGGCATGGTATGGCTACACCTTC,CASSPEQGAWYGYTF
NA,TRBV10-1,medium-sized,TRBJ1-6,TGCGCCAGCAGTGGATATTCACCCCTCCACTTT,CASSGYSPLHF
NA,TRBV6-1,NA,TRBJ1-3,TGTGCCAGCAGTGAGGAGCTTTACTCTGGAAACACCATATATTTT,CASSEELYSGNTIYF
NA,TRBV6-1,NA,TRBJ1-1,TGTGCCAGCAGTGAGGGGGCGAACACTGAAGCTTTCTTT,CASSEGANTEAFF
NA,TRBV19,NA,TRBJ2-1,TGTGCCAGTACTCCCCAGTCGGGGAACAATGAGCAGTTCTTC,CASTPQSGNNEQFF
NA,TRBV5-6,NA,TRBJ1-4,TGTGCCAGCAGCCCTGCCGGTATTAATGAAAAACTGTTTTTT,CASSPAGINEKLFF
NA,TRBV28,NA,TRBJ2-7,TGTGCCAGCAGACTAGGGGGGAGCTCCTACGAGCAGTACTTC,CASRLGGSSYEQYF
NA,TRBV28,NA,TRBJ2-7,TGTGCCAGCAGCCCCGAGGGGGTCGAGCAGTACTTC,CASSPEGVEQYF
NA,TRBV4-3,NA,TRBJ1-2,TGCGCCAGCAGCCAAGATGAAGCGGGGCTCCACACCTATGGCTACACCTTC,CASSQDEAGLHTYGYTF
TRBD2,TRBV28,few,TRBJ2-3,TGTGCCAGCAGTCCCGGGACTAGCGGGGGTATAGATACGCAGTATTTT,CASSPGTSGGIDTQYF
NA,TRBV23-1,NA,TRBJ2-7,TGCGCCAGCAGAAGGGGCTACGAGCAGTACTTC,CASRRGYEQYF
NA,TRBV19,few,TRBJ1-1,TGTGCCAGTAGTATAGGGGTCACTGAAGCTTTCTTT,CASSIGVTEAFF
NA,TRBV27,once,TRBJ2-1,TGTGCCAGCAGTCCGAAACCTCCACAGGGCCTGAGCTCCTACAATGAGCAGTTCTTC,CASSPKPPQGLSSYNEQFF
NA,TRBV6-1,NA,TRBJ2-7,TGTGCCAGCAGCAGAAAGTTGACAAGCCAAGACGAGCAGTACTTC,CASSRKLTSQDEQYF
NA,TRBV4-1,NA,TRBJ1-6,TGCGCCAGCAGCCTACAAGTGGACTCCTATAATTCACCCCTCCACTTT,CASSLQVDSYNSPLHF
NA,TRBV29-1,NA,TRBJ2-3,TGCAGCGTTGAAGTGGGGGGTGCTAACACAGATACGCAGTATTTT,CSVEVGGANTDTQYF
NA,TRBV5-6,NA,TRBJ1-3,TGTGCCAGCAGCTTGTTGAACACCATATATTTT,CASSLLNTIYF
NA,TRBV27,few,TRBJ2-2,TGTGCCAGCAGTGCTGGGAGGGGGGCCGGCACCGGGGAGCTGTTTTTT,CASSAGRGAGTGELFF
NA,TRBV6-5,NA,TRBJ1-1,TGTGCCAGCAGTTACTCCTCAGGGGAGACTGAAGCTTTCTTT,CASSYSSGETEAFF
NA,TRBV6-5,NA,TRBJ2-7,TGTGCCAGCAGTTACGGGGGGCACGACGAGCAGTACTTC,CASSYGGHDEQYF